This T cell receptor beta chain was identified during a study of blood T cell repertoires in COVID-19. The overall study: Acute-phase and convalescent COVID-19 samples originated in the United States, Italy and Spain. The analysed material was cDNA or gDNA that came from T cells, B-cell-depleted T cells, or PBMCs.

Participants came from around 25 US areas, aged about 18 to 100 years. Participant-reported clinical history was the basis for cohort assignment. Per germline, CDR1 SGHDT and CDR2 YYEEEE. CDR3 size: 13 residues. V shed 2 bases and J shed 5 bases, with 10 bases lying between them. The data were produced by immunoSEQ multiplex PCR, yet TCRdb's version contains in-frame clones alone and is incomplete. The repertoire holds around 250,000 clones, with about 87% as singletons. The chain employs TRBV5-6 and TRBJ2-5, with TRBD1 as a possible D gene (5 bases). The sample consisted of PBMCs or T cells enriched from blood (not recorded which). The sequence came from a woman between 35 and 50 years old with acute COVID-19. CDR3 in amino acids: CASSLGVRETQYF. CDR3 nucleotide sequence: TGTGCCAGCAGCTTAGGGGTTCGGGAGACCCAGTACTTC.